This T cell receptor (beta chain) was identified during a study of T cells in Graves' hyperthyroidism and ophthalmopathy. There are 13 residues in the CDR3. V was pared by 3 bases and J by 6 bases, with 14 bases between. Germline V gives CDR1 GTSNPN, CDR2 SVGIG (reference sequence). Researchers amplified the TCR beta CDR3 regions from RNA transcripts. The HTBI primer set was used in a first-round RT-PCR of the TCR CDR3. One entry per CDR3 protein, called by TCRdb with MiXCR from the multiplex PCR reads. Of a few hundred thousand distinct CDR3 sequences detected, more than 15% appear once; the ten largest clones hold under 3.5%.

This TCR was recovered from a woman in her thirties or forties with Graves' ophthalmopathy. The chain uses TRBV30 and TRBJ1-1, with D hard to call. The sample comprised blood. CDR3 loop: CAWSPILFAEAFF. In DNA form, the CDR3 reads TGTGCCTGGAGCCCTATTCTATTCGCTGAAGCTTTCTTT.